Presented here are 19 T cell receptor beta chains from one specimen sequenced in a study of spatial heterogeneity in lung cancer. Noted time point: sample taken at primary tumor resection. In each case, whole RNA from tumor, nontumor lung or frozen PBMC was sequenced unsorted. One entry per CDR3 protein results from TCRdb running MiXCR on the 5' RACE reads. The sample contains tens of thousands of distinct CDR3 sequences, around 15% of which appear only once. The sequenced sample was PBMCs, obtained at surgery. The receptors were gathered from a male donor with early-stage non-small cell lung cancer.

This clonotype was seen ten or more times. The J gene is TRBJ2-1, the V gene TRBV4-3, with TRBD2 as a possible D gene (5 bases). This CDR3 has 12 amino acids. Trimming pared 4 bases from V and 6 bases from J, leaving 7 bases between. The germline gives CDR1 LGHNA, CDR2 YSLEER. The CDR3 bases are TGCGCCAGCAGCCGAGAGGGCAATGAGCAGTTCTTC. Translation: CASSREGNEQFF.

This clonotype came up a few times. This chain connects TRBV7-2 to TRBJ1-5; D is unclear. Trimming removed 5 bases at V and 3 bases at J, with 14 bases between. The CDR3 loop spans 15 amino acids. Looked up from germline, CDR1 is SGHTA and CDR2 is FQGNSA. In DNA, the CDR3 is TGTGCCAGCAGCCGCTTTTTGGGTCCCAATCAGCCCCAGCATTTT. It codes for CASSRFLGPNQPQHF.

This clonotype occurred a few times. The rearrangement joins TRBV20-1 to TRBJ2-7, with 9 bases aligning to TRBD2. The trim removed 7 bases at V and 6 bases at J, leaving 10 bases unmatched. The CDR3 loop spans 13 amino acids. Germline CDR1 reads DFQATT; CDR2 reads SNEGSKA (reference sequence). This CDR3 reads CSVGLAQFPEQYF. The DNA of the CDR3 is TGCAGTGTTGGACTAGCGCAATTCCCCGAGCAGTACTTC.

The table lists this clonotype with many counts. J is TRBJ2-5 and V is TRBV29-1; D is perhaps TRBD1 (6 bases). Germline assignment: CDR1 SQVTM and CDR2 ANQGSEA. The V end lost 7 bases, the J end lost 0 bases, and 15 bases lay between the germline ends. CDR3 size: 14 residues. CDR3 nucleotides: TGCAGCGCCAGGGGTGTGGCGGACCAAGAGACCCAGTACTTC. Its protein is CSARGVADQETQYF.

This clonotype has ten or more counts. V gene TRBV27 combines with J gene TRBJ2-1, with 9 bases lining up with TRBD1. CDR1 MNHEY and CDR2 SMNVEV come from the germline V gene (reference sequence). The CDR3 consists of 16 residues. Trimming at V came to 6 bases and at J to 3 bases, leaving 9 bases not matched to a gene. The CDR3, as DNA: TGTGCCAGCAGACCCATAGGGACAGGGATCTACAATGAGCAGTTCTTC. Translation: CASRPIGTGIYNEQFF.

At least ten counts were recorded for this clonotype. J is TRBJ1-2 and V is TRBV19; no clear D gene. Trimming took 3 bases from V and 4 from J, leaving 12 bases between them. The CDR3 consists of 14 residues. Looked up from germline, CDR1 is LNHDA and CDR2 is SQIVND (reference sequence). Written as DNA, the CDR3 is TGTGCCAGTAGTATGCGAGGGATGCCCTATGGCTACACCTTC. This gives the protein CASSMRGMPYGYTF.

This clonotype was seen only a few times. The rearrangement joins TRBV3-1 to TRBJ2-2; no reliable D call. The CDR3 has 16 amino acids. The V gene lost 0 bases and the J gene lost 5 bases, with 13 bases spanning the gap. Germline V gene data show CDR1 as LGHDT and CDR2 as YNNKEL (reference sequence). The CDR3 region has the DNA TGTGCCAGCAGCCAAGATCCTGGTAGCTCTACCGGGGAGCTGTTTTTT. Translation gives CASSQDPGSSTGELFF. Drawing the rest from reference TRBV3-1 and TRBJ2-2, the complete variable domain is DTAVSQTPKYLVTQMGNDKSIKCEQNLGHDTMYWYKQDSKKFLKIMFSYNNKELIINETVPNRFSPKSPDKAHLNLHINSLELGDSAVYFCASSQDPGSSTGELFFGEGSRLTVL.

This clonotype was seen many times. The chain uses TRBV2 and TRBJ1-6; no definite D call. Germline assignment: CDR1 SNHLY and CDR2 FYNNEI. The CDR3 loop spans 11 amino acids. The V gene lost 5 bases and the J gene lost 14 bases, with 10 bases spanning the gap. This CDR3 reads CASSPRSALHF. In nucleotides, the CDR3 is TGTGCCAGCAGTCCCAGATCGGCCCTCCACTTT.

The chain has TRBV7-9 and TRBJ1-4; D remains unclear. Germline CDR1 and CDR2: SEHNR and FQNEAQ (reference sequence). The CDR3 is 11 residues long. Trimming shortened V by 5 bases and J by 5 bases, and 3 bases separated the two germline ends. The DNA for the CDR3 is TGTGCCAGCAGCGCGAATGAAAAACTGTTTTTT. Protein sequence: CASSANEKLFF.

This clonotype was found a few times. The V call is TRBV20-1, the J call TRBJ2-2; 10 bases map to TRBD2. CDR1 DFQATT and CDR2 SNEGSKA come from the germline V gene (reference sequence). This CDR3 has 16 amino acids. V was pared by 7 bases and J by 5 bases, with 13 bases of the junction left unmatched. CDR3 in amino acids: CSVLRVAGGGTGELFF. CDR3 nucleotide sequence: TGCAGTGTGCTTCGAGTAGCGGGAGGAGGTACCGGGGAGCTGTTTTTT.

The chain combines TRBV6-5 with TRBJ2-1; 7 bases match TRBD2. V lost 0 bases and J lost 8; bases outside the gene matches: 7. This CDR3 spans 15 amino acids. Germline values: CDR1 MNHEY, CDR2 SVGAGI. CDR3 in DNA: TGTGCCAGCAGTTACTCACCACTAGCGAAGGATGAGCAGTTCTTC. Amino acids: CASSYSPLAKDEQFF.

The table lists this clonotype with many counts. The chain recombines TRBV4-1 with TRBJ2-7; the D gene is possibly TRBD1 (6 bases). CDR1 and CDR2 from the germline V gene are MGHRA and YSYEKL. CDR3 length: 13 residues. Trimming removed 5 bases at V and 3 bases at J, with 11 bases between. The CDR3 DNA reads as TGCGCCAGCAGCGTGGACAGATACTACGAGCAGTACTTC. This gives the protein CASSVDRYYEQYF.

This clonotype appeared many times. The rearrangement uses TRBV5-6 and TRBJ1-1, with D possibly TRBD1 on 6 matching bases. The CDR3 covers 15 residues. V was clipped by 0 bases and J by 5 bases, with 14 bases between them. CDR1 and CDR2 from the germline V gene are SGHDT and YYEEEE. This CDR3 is CASSLVRGLWTEAFF. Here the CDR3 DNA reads TGTGCCAGCAGCTTGGTCCGGGGGCTATGGACTGAAGCTTTCTTT.

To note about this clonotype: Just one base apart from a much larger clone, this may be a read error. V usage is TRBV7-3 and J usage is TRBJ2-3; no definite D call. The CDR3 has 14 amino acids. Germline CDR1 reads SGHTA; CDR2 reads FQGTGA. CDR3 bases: TGTGTCAGCAGCTCCCGGACGGGCACAGATACGCAGTATTTT. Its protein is CVSSSRTGTDTQYF.

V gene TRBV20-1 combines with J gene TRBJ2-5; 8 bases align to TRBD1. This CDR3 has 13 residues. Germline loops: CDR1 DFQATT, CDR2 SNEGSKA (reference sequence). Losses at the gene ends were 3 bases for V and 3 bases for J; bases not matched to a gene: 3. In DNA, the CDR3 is TGCAGTGCTAGGGGGGACAGGAAAGAGACCCAGTACTTC. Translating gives CSARGDRKETQYF.

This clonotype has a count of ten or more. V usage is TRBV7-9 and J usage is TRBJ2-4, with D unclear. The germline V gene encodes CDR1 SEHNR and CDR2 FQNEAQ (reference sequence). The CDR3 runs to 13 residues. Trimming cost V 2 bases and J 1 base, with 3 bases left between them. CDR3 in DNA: TGTGCCAGCAGCTTAAGCGCCAAAAACATTCAGTACTTC. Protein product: CASSLSAKNIQYF.

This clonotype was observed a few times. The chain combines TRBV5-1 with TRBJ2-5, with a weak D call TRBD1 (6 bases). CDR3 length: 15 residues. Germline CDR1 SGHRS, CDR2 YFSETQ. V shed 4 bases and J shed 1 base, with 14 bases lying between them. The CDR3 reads CASSGDTGFQETQYF. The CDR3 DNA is TGCGCCAGCAGCGGGGACACGGGTTTCCAAGAGACCCAGTACTTC.

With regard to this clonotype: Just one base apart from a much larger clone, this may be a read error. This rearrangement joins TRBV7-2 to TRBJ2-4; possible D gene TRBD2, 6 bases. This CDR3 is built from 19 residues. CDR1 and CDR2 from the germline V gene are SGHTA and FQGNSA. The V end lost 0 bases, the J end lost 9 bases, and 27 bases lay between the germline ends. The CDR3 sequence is CASSLARFRDSLDYSIQYF. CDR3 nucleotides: TGTGCCAGCAGCTTAGCTCGCTTCAGGGACTCCTTAGACTACAGCATTCAGTACTTC.

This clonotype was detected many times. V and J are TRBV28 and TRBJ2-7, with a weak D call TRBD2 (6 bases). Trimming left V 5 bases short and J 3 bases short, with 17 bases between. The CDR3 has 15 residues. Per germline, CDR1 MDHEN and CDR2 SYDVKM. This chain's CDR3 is CASSTSSGVRYEQYF. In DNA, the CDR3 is TGTGCCAGCAGTACATCTTCGGGAGTCCGCTACGAGCAGTACTTC.